This T cell receptor (beta chain) was obtained from a study of human T cells and chemical hapten exposure. Single cDNA molecules in the library carried unique molecular identifiers attached during preparation. TCRdb reprocessed the RACE reads with MiXCR, giving one entry per CDR3 protein. The sample comprises around 100,000 distinct CDR3 sequences, 11% of which are singletons, and approximately 3.5% rests with the top ten. Specified time point: patch test 1, 2 weeks after DPC sensitization. Treatment in this sample: therapeutic diphenylcyclopropenone sensitization with weekly scalp DPC. Phlebotomy was performed prior to application of every patch test. The CDR3 spans 19 residues. Trimming took 5 bases from V and 0 from J; bases not matched to a gene: 11.

The chain has TRBV12-3 or TRBV12-4 and TRBJ2-3; the match to TRBD2 covers 13 bases. Specimen: whole blood, collected in connection with sensitization to the hapten diphenylcyclopropenone (DPC). The TCR sequence derives from a middle-aged woman with alopecia areata. Some clones in this sample may be carry-over from other donors' samples. This chain's CDR3 is CASSQSGTSGEASTDTQYF. For the CDR3, the DNA is TGTGCCAGCAGTCAGTCCGGGACTAGCGGGGAAGCTAGCACAGATACGCAGTATTTT.